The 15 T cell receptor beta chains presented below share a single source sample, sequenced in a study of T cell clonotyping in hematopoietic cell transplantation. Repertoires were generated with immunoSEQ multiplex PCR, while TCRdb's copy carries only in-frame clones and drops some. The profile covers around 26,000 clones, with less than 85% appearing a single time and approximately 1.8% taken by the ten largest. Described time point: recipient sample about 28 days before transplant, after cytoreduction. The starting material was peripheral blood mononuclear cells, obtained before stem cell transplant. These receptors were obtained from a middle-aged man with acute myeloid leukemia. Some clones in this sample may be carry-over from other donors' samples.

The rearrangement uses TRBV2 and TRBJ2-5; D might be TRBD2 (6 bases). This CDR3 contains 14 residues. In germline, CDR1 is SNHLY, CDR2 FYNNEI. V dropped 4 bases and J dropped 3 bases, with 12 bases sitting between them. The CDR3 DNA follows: TGTGCCAGCAGTGGGGAGTGGGGGGAAGAGACCCAGTACTTC. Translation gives CASSGEWGEETQYF.

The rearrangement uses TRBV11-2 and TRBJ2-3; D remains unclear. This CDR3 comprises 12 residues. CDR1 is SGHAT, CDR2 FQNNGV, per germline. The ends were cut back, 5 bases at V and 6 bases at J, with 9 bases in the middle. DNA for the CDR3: TGTGCCAGCAGCCTGGACCGGGATACGCAGTATTTT. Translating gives CASSLDRDTQYF.

In nucleotides, the CDR3 is TGCAGCGTTGACCCCAGGGGAGGAATTAATGAGCAGTTCTTC. It encodes CSVDPRGGINEQFF. The chain joins TRBV29-1 to TRBJ2-1; D is possibly TRBD1 or TRBD2 (6 bases each). CDR1 SQVTM and CDR2 ANQGSEA come from the germline V gene. Between the trimmed V and J ends, which lost 3 bases and 7 bases, there was a span of 16 bases. The CDR3 sequence is 14 residues long.

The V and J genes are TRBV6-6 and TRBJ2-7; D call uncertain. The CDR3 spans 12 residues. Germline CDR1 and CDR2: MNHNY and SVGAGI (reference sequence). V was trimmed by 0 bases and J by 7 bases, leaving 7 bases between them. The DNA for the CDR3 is TGTGCCAGCAGTTACTCGAATCGGGAGCAGTACTTC. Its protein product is CASSYSNREQYF.

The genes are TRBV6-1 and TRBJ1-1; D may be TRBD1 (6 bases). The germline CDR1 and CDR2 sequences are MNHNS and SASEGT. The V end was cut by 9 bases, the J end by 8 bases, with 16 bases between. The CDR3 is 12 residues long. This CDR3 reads CASIRGASEAFF. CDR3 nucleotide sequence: TGTGCCAGTATCAGGGGAGCGTCCGAAGCTTTCTTT.

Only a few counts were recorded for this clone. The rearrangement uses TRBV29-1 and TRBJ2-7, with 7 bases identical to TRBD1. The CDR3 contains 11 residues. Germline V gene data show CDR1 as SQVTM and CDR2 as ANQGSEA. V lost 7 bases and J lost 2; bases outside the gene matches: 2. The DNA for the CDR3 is TGCAGCGGCGGACAGGCCTACGAGCAGTACTTC. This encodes CSGGQAYEQYF.

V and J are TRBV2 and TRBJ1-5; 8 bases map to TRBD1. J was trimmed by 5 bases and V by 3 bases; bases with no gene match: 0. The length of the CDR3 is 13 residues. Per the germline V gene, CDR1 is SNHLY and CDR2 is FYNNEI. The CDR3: CASSEDRDQPQHF. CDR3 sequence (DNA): TGTGCCAGCAGTGAGGACAGGGATCAGCCCCAGCATTTT.

The CDR3 loop is CASSLITSGGRKNIQYF. DNA of the CDR3: TGTGCCAGCAGTCTTATTACTAGCGGGGGGCGTAAAAACATTCAGTACTTC. V gene TRBV27 combines with J gene TRBJ2-4; 12 bases are a match to TRBD2. Germline CDR1 is MNHEY and CDR2 is SMNVEV (reference sequence). The CDR3 spans 17 residues. V lost 5 bases and J lost 4; bases outside the gene matches: 9.

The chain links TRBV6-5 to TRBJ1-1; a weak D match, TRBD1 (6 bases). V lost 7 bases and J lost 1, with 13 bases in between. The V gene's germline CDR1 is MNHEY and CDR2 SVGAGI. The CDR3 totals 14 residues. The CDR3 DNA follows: TGTGCCAGCAAAGAGGGACACCAGAACACTGAAGCTTTCTTT. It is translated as CASKEGHQNTEAFF.

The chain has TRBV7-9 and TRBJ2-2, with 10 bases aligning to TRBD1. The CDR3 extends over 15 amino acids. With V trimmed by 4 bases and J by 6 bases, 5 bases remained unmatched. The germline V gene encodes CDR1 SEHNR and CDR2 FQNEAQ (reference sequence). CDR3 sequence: CASSWDRGPSGELFF. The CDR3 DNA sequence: TGTGCCAGCAGCTGGGACAGGGGTCCGTCCGGGGAGCTGTTTTTT.

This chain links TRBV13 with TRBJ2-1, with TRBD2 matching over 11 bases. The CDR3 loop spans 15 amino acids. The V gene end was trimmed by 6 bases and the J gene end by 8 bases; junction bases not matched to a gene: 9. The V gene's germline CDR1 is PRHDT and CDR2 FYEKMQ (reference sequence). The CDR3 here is CASRDLAGGMDEQFF. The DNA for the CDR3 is TGTGCCAGCAGAGATCTAGCGGGAGGTATGGATGAGCAGTTCTTC.

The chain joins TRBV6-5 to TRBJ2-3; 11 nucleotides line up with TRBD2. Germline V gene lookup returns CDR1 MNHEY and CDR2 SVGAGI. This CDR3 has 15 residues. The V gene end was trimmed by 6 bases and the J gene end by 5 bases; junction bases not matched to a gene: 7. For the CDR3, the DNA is TGTGCCAGCAGCCTTAGCGGGAGGGGGGGAGATACGCAGTATTTT. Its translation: CASSLSGRGGDTQYF.

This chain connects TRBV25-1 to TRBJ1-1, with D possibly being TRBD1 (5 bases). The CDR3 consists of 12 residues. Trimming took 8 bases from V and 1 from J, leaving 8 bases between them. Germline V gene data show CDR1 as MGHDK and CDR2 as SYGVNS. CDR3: CASGATNTEAFF. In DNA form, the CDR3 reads TGTGCCAGCGGGGCAACGAACACTGAAGCTTTCTTT.

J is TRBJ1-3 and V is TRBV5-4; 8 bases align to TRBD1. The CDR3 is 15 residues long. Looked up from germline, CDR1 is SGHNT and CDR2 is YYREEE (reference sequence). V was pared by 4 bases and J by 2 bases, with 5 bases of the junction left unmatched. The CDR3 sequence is CASSPGTGAGNTIYF. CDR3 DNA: TGTGCCAGCAGCCCCGGGACAGGCGCTGGAAACACCATATATTTT.

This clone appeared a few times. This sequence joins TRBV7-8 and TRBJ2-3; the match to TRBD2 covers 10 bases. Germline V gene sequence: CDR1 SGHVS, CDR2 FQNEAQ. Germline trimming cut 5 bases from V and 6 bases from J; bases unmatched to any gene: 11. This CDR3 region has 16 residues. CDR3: CASSPRPAGGPDTQYF. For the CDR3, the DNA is TGTGCCAGCAGCCCCCGCCCAGCGGGAGGGCCGGATACGCAGTATTTT. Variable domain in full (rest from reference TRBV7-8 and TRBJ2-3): GAGVSQSPRYKVAKRGQDVALRCDPISGHVSLFWYQQALGQGPEFLTYFQNEAQLDKSGLPSDRFFAERPEGSVSTLKIQRTQQEDSAVYLCASSPRPAGGPDTQYFGPGTRLTVL.